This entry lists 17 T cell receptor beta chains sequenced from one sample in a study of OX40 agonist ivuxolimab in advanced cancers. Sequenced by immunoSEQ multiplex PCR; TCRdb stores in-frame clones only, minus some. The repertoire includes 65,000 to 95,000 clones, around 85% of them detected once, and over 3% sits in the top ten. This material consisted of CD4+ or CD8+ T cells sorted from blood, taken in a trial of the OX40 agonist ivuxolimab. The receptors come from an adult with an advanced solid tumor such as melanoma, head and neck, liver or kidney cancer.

CDR3 region: CASSWDTGELFF. In DNA, the CDR3 is TGTGCCAGCAGCTGGGACACCGGGGAGCTGTTTTTT. This chain links TRBV7-9 with TRBJ2-2; D remains ambiguous. Trimming took off 4 bases at V and 3 bases at J, with 3 bases between the two ends. CDR1 is SEHNR and CDR2 is FQNEAQ in the germline V gene (reference sequence). This CDR3 is built from 12 residues.

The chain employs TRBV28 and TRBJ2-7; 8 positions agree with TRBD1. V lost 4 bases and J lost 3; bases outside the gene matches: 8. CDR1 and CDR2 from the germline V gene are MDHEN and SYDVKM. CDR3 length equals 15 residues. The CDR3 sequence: CASSSSPGTGYEQYF. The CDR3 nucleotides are TGTGCCAGCAGTTCATCCCCCGGGACAGGCTACGAGCAGTACTTC.

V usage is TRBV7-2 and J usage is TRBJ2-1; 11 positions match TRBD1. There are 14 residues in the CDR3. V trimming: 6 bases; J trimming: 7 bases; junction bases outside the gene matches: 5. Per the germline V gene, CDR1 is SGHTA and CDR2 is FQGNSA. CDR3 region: CASSGQGAGNEQFF. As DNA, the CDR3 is TGTGCCAGCAGTGGACAGGGGGCGGGGAATGAGCAGTTCTTC.

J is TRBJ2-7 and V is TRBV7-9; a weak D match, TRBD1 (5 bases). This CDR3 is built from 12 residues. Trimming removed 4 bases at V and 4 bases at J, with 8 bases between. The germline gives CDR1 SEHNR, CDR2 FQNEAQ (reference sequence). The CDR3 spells CASSSRGYEQYF. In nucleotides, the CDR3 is TGTGCCAGCAGCTCTAGGGGATACGAGCAGTACTTC.

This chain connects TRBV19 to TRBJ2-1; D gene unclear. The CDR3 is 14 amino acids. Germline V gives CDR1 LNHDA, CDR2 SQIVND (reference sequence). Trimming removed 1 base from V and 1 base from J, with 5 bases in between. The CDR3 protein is CASSIGVSYNEQFF. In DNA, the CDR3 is TGTGCCAGTAGTATAGGGGTATCCTACAATGAGCAGTTCTTC.

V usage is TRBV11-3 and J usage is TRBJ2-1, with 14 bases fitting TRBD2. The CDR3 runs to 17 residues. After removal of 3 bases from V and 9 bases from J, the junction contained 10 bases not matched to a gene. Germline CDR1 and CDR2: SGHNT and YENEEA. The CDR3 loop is CASSFQGGLAGGSEQFF. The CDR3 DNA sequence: TGTGCCAGCAGCTTCCAAGGCGGACTAGCGGGAGGCTCTGAGCAGTTCTTC.

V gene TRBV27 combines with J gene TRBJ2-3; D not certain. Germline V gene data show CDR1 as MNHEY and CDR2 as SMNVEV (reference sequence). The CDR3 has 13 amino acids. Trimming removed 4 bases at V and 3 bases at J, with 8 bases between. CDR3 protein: CASSSRPTDTQYF. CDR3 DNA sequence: TGTGCCAGCAGTTCCCGTCCTACAGATACGCAGTATTTT.

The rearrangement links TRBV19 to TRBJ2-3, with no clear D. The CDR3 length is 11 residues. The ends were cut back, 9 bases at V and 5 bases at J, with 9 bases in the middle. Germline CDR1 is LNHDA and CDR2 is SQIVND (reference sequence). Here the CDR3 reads CASRLVDTQYF. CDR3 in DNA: TGTGCCAGCCGCTTGGTAGATACGCAGTATTTT.

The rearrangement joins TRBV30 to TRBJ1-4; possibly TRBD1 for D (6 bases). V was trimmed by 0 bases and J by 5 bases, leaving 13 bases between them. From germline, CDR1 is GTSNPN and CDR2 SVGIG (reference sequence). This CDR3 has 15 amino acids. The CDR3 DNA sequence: TGTGCCTGGAGTGTACTGGACAGAGCGAATGAAAAACTGTTTTTT. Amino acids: CAWSVLDRANEKLFF.

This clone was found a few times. CDR3 DNA sequence: TGTGCCAGCAGCCGGCCGGCTTCGACCTACAATGAGCAGTTCTTC. Translating gives CASSRPASTYNEQFF. This sequence joins TRBV11-2 and TRBJ2-1; the D is unclear. With 5 bases removed from V and 2 bases from J, the gap between germline ends came to 13 bases. CDR1 SGHAT and CDR2 FQNNGV come from the germline V gene. This CDR3 region has 15 residues.

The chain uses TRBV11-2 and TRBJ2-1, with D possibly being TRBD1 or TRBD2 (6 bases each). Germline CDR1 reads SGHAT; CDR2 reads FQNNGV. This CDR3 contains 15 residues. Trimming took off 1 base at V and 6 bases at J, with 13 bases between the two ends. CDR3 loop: CASSLAGAGSNEQFF. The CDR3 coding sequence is TGTGCCAGCAGCTTAGCGGGGGCAGGGAGCAATGAGCAGTTCTTC. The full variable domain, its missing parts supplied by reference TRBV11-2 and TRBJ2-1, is EAGVAQSPRYKIIEKRQSVAFWCNPISGHATLYWYQQILGQGPKLLIQFQNNGVVDDSQLPKDRFSAERLKGVDSTLKIQPAKLEDSAVYLCASSLAGAGSNEQFFGPGTRLTVL.

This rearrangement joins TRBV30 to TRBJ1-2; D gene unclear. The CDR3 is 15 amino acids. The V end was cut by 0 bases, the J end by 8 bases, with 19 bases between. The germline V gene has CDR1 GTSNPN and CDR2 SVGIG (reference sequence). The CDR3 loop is CAWSVRDRQWEGYTF. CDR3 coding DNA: TGTGCCTGGAGTGTACGTGACCGGCAATGGGAGGGCTACACCTTC.

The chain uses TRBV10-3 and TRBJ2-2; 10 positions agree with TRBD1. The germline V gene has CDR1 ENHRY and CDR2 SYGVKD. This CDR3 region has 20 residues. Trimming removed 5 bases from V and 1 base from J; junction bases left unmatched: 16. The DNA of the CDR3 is TGTGCCATCAGTAACATCCGGGACAGGGGAATCGTAAGGAACACCGGGGAGCTGTTTTTT. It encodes CAISNIRDRGIVRNTGELFF.

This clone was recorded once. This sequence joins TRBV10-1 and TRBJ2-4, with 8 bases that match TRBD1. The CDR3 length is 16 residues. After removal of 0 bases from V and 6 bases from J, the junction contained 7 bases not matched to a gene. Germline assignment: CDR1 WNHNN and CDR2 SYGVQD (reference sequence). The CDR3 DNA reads TGCGCCAGCAGTGAGTCCGTGGGACAGGAGGGAAACATTCAGTACTTC. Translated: CASSESVGQEGNIQYF.

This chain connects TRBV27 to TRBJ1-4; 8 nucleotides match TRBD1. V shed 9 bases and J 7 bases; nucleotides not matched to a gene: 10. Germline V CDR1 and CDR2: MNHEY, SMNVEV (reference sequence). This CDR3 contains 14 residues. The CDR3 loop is CASSTQDRGEKLFF. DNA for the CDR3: TGTGCCAGTTCGACCCAAGACAGGGGTGAAAAACTGTTTTTT.

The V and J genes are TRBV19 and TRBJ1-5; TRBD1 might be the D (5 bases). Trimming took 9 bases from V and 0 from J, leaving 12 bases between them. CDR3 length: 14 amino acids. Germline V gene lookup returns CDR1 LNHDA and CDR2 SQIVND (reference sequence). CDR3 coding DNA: TGTGCCAGCACGGGGGGGGATAGCAATCAGCCCCAGCATTTT. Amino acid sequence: CASTGGDSNQPQHF.

The CDR3 nucleotides read TGTGCCAGCAGTTCACGGACAGCGCTGGACGAGCAGTACTTC. This codes for CASSSRTALDEQYF. The chain employs TRBV27 and TRBJ2-7; D possibly corresponds to TRBD1 (6 bases). Looked up from germline, CDR1 is MNHEY and CDR2 is SMNVEV (reference sequence). The CDR3 totals 14 residues. Trimming removed 4 bases from V and 5 bases from J, with 15 bases in between.